Included here is one TCR beta chain sequence, with context. Each replicate PCR on the sorted subsets used 200 to 250 ng DNA (around 31,000 T cell genomes). Measured with immunoSEQ multiplex PCR; TCRdb has only the in-frame clones, and not every one. Seen here are about 610,000 clones, about 96% observed once, and the top ten hold approximately 0.1%. This record comes from a study of shared clonotypes between healthy human individuals. With 1 base clipped from V and 6 bases from J, the junction kept 9 bases outside the gene matches. Germline lookup yields CDR1 SEHNR and CDR2 FQNEAQ (reference sequence). The CDR3 consists of 16 residues. The naive CD8 population came from CD45RO-negative cells selected for CCR7, without terminally differentiated effector memory CD45RA+ cells. Participating donors were healthy, HIV-negative adults free of recent acute infections or vaccinations. Caucasian adults living in Nashville, Tennessee, provided all samples.

Sequenced sample: naive CD8+ T cells sorted from blood. The chain has TRBV7-9 and TRBJ1-2; 9 nucleotides line up with TRBD1. The TCR sequence derives from a woman in her thirties in good health. This chain's CDR3 is CASSLVTVGTGNGYTF. CDR3 nucleotides: TGTGCCAGCAGCTTAGTCACGGTGGGGACAGGGAATGGCTACACCTTC.